These 23 T cell receptor beta chains were all obtained from the same sample, sequenced in a study of blood T cell repertoires in COVID-19. This table comes from immunoSEQ multiplex PCR, and its TCRdb copy is limited to in-frame clones, with some not included. The sample shows roughly 500,000 clones, nearly 90% of them seen only once. Sequenced: peripheral blood. All receptors come from a man aged 18-30 years with COVID-19, enrolled during active disease.

The chain couples TRBV6-5 to TRBJ2-7, with D perhaps TRBD2 (6 bases). Between the trimmed V and J ends, which lost 7 bases and 3 bases, there was a span of 19 bases. The CDR3 totals 15 residues. CDR1 is MNHEY and CDR2 is SVGAGI in the germline V gene. CDR3 DNA sequence: TGTGCCAGCACCCCCCGGGAGTCGTCGGGCTACGAGCAGTACTTC. It specifies CASTPRESSGYEQYF.

The chain links TRBV19 to TRBJ2-6; perhaps TRBD2 as D (5 bases). CDR1 LNHDA and CDR2 SQIVND come from the germline V gene (reference sequence). V was cut by 3 bases and J by 2 bases, with 11 bases left in between. The CDR3 runs 16 residues. The CDR3 bases are TGTGCCAGTAGTATTCTCGGGAAAGCTGGGGCCAACGTCCTGACTTTC. Translated, it gives CASSILGKAGANVLTF.

The chain has TRBV28 and TRBJ2-5; TRBD2 matches 7 bases. The CDR3 length is 14 residues. Looked up from germline, CDR1 is MDHEN and CDR2 is SYDVKM. V gave up 8 bases and J gave up 2 bases; unmatched junction bases: 8. CDR3 DNA: TGTGCCAGCTCAACCCGACTAGCTCAAGAGACCCAGTACTTC. Translating it yields CASSTRLAQETQYF.

About this clone: The identical CDR3 is also encoded by other nucleotide sequences in the sample. This chain uses TRBV5-1 with TRBJ1-1; TRBD1 agrees at 7 bases. Per germline, CDR1 SGHRS and CDR2 YFSETQ. This CDR3 contains 13 residues. With V trimmed by 4 bases and J by 4 bases, 4 bases remained unmatched. CDR3 amino acids: CASSLQGSTEAFF. The CDR3 DNA follows: TGCGCCAGCAGCCTACAGGGGAGCACTGAAGCTTTCTTT. The full variable domain, rest sourced from reference TRBV5-1 and TRBJ1-1, is KAGVTQTPRYLIKTRGQQVTLSCSPISGHRSVSWYQQTPGQGLQFLFEYFSETQRNKGNFPGRFSGRQFSNSRSEMNVSTLELGDSALYLCASSLQGSTEAFFGQGTRLTVV.

The rearrangement links TRBV28 to TRBJ2-3; TRBD1 agrees at 9 bases. The germline V gene encodes CDR1 MDHEN and CDR2 SYDVKM. CDR3 length: 14 residues. Trimming cost V 7 bases and J 7 bases; bases outside gene matches: 9. The CDR3 region has the DNA TGTGCCAGCACCCCCGGGACAGGGATAAATACGCAGTATTTT. Amino acids: CASTPGTGINTQYF.

The rearrangement links TRBV9 to TRBJ2-3; D possibly corresponds to TRBD2 (5 bases). Germline assignment: CDR1 SGDLS and CDR2 YYNGEE. The CDR3 spans 14 residues. V gave up 6 bases and J gave up 6 bases, with 17 bases separating them. The CDR3 region is CASTRRSEGDTQYF. The CDR3 DNA reads TGTGCCAGCACCCGGAGGAGCGAAGGGGATACGCAGTATTTT.

The chain is built from TRBV7-8 and TRBJ2-1; TRBD1 matches 7 bases. Germline V gene data show CDR1 as SGHVS and CDR2 as FQNEAQ. J gave up 6 bases and V 1 base, and 3 bases lay outside the gene matches. The CDR3 contains 14 residues. The CDR3 coding sequence is TGTGCCAGCAGCTTAGTTCCAGGGGGCAATGAGCAGTTCTTC. Protein sequence: CASSLVPGGNEQFF.

The rearrangement joins TRBV11-1 to TRBJ2-3; 9 bases are a match to TRBD2. Germline CDR1 is SGHAT and CDR2 is FQDESV (reference sequence). V lost 5 bases and J lost 2; bases outside the gene matches: 8. The CDR3 has 16 amino acids. The CDR3 loop reads CASSQGLAGITDTQYF. The CDR3 nucleotides are TGTGCCAGCAGCCAGGGGCTAGCGGGAATCACAGATACGCAGTATTTT. The complete variable domain, with remaining parts taken from reference TRBV11-1 and TRBJ2-3, reads EAEVAQSPRYKITEKSQAVAFWCDPISGHATLYWYRQILGQGPELLVQFQDESVVDDSQLPKDRFSAERLKGVDSTLKIQPAELGDSAMYLCASSQGLAGITDTQYFGPGTRLTVL.

CDR3 loop: CASSQDGRGRNYGYTF. The CDR3 nucleotides are TGTGCCAGCAGCCAAGATGGGAGGGGGAGAAACTATGGCTACACCTTC. The J gene is TRBJ1-2, the V gene TRBV3-1 (or the pseudogene TRBV3-2); D is perhaps TRBD1 (6 bases). Trimming stripped 0 bases from V and 2 bases from J, with 13 bases between. Germline CDR1 and CDR2: LGHDT and YNNKEL (reference sequence). The CDR3 length is 16 residues.

This rearrangement joins TRBV5-4 to TRBJ2-5; perhaps TRBD1 as D (7 bases). The CDR3 totals 14 residues. Trimming shortened V by 1 base and J by 4 bases, and 11 bases separated the two germline ends. The germline V gene encodes CDR1 SGHNT and CDR2 YYREEE (reference sequence). The CDR3 nucleotides read TGTGCCAGCAGCTTGCCAGGGGGGCGAGAGACCCAGTACTTC. It yields the protein CASSLPGGRETQYF.

The V call is TRBV5-1, the J call TRBJ2-5, with D perhaps TRBD2 (6 bases). CDR1 is SGHRS, CDR2 YFSETQ, per germline. V lost 4 bases and J 4 bases, leaving 14 bases between the germline ends. CDR3 length: 14 amino acids. The CDR3 bases are TGCGCCAGCAGCCCGGCCGGGACTTCAGAGACCCAGTACTTC. Its translation is CASSPAGTSETQYF.

The J gene is TRBJ2-3, the V gene TRBV5-1; 11 nucleotides match TRBD2. CDR1 is SGHRS, CDR2 YFSETQ, per germline. The ends lost 3 bases at V and 4 bases at J; junction bases unmatched: 16. The CDR3 covers 19 residues. The CDR3 sequence: CASSSEPKRLAGSSDTQYF. The CDR3 DNA sequence: TGCGCCAGCAGCTCCGAACCTAAGAGACTAGCGGGGTCATCAGATACGCAGTATTTT.

This rearrangement joins TRBV5-6 to TRBJ1-6; no definite D call. The CDR3 has 14 amino acids. Germline CDR1 and CDR2: SGHDT and YYEEEE. The ends were cut back, 1 base at V and 10 bases at J, with 12 bases in the middle. The chain's CDR3 is CASSLYQAKSPLHF. The DNA for the CDR3 is TGTGCCAGCAGCTTGTATCAGGCGAAATCACCCCTCCACTTT.

The V gene is TRBV20-1, the J gene TRBJ1-1; D gene uncertain. Deletions cut 3 bases from V and 1 base from J, with 18 bases between. The CDR3 is 16 amino acids. CDR1 is DFQATT and CDR2 is SNEGSKA in the germline V gene (reference sequence). The CDR3: CSASGGMSIPNTEAFF. In DNA form, the CDR3 reads TGCAGTGCTAGTGGAGGGATGTCAATCCCGAACACTGAAGCTTTCTTT.

The chain uses TRBV10-3 and TRBJ1-2, with D perhaps TRBD1 (5 bases). The V and J ends lost 2 bases and 6 bases respectively, with 16 bases between them. The CDR3 length is 15 residues. The germline V gene has CDR1 ENHRY and CDR2 SYGVKD. Written as DNA, the CDR3 is TGTGCCATCAGTGAGCCTCCGTCCAGGGTAGATGGCTACACCTTC. This codes for CAISEPPSRVDGYTF.

V is TRBV10-3 and J is TRBJ2-7; D remains unclear. The V end was cut by 4 bases, the J end by 0 bases, with 13 bases between. CDR3 size: 15 residues. Germline V lookup: CDR1 ENHRY, CDR2 SYGVKD. In nucleotides, the CDR3 is TGTGCCATCAGTGCGACTGGGTCGTCCTCCTACGAGCAGTACTTC. It codes for CAISATGSSSYEQYF.

This clone is a singleton in its sample. This chain uses TRBV30 with TRBJ2-3, with TRBD1 matching 7 bases. The germline gives CDR1 GTSNPN, CDR2 SVGIG (reference sequence). Losses at the gene ends were 5 bases for V and 6 bases for J; bases not matched to a gene: 17. This CDR3 spans 16 amino acids. The CDR3 DNA is TGTGCCTGGCGTAGAGGGATCGGGACAGCGGCGGATACGCAGTATTTT. Encoded protein: CAWRRGIGTAADTQYF.

The rearrangement joins TRBV30 to TRBJ2-5; D unclear. The CDR3 spans 12 residues. Germline V CDR1 and CDR2: GTSNPN, SVGIG (reference sequence). The germline V and J ends were trimmed by 0 bases and 3 bases, with 5 bases remaining between them. The CDR3 DNA sequence: TGTGCCTGGAGTGTCCGTAAAGAGACCCAGTACTTC. It yields the protein CAWSVRKETQYF.

This rearrangement joins TRBV29-1 to TRBJ2-5, with D hard to call. The CDR3 is 12 residues long. Trimming stripped 4 bases from V and 2 bases from J, with 8 bases between. In germline, CDR1 is SQVTM, CDR2 ANQGSEA. The CDR3 is CSVGATQETQYF. The CDR3 bases are TGCAGCGTTGGGGCCACGCAAGAGACCCAGTACTTC.

V gene TRBV9 combines with J gene TRBJ1-4, with 9 bases that match TRBD1. Trimming took 4 bases from V and 7 from J; bases not matched to a gene: 11. The CDR3 sequence is 16 residues long. Germline V CDR1 and CDR2: SGDLS, YYNGEE. CDR3 sequence (DNA): TGTGCCAGCAGCCTCAGAGCACAGGGGGCGAGTGAAAAACTGTTTTTT. Amino acid sequence: CASSLRAQGASEKLFF.

V usage is TRBV7-8 and J usage is TRBJ2-7; D perhaps matches TRBD1 (5 bases). Trimming took off 3 bases at V and 3 bases at J, with 21 bases between the two ends. CDR1 and CDR2 (germline): SGHVS, FQNEAQ. The CDR3 is made up of 17 amino acids. CDR3 loop: CASSFSLRLGQIYEQYF. The CDR3 coding sequence is TGTGCCAGCAGCTTTTCCCTTCGGCTAGGACAAATCTACGAGCAGTACTTC.

Comments on this clone: Because the CDR3's place on the DNA is in doubt, the DNA is left out and the CDR3 is given as listed by TCRdb. The rearrangement uses TRBV5-8 and TRBJ2-5; TRBD1, the table's D call, lacks a check against the DNA. CDR1 and CDR2 from the germline V gene are SGHTS and YDEGEE. The CDR3 comprises 16 residues, both ends counted. The CDR3 reads CASSFGSGQGSETQYF.

The V gene is TRBV5-4, the J gene TRBJ1-2, with 8 bases that match TRBD1. The V and J ends lost 0 bases and 3 bases, in that order; junction bases with no gene match: 7. The CDR3 loop spans 16 amino acids. Per the germline V gene, CDR1 is SGHNT and CDR2 is YYREEE (reference sequence). In nucleotides, the CDR3 is TGTGCCAGCAGCTTGGCCGGGGCAGGGGGCGACTATGGCTACACCTTC. Its protein product is CASSLAGAGGDYGYTF.